This is a list of T cell receptor beta chains from one sample in a study of OX40 agonist ivuxolimab in advanced cancers. Repertoires were generated with immunoSEQ multiplex PCR, while TCRdb's copy carries only in-frame clones and drops some. The profile shows about 44,000 clones, roughly 94% of them singletons. Sequenced here: CD4+ or CD8+ T cells sorted from blood, sampled in a trial of the OX40 agonist ivuxolimab. All receptors come from an adult with an advanced solid tumor such as melanoma, head and neck, liver or kidney cancer. Each CDR3 is given without its conserved first and last residue. The D gene is left open where the match is weak.

D gene: -
J gene: TRBJ1-2
V gene: TRBV19
CDR3 protein: ASTIGGSNYGYT

D gene: -
J gene: TRBJ2-5
V gene: TRBV7-9
CDR3 protein: ASSLFRTWEETQY

D gene: TRBD2
J gene: TRBJ2-1
V gene: TRBV9
CDR3 protein: ASSVGLATYNEQF

D gene: TRBD2
J gene: TRBJ2-2
V gene: TRBV7-3
CDR3 protein: ASRGMERETAGELF

D gene: -
J gene: TRBJ1-4
V gene: TRBV11-2
CDR3 protein: ASSPTGFEEKLF

D gene: -
J gene: TRBJ2-7
V gene: TRBV4-3
CDR3 protein: ASSQEAGGTNYEQY

D gene: -
J gene: TRBJ2-5
V gene: TRBV19
CDR3 protein: ASSTTGTQETQY

D gene: -
J gene: TRBJ2-3
V gene: TRBV7-6
CDR3 protein: ASSLQRGGWEAWTDTQY

D gene: -
J gene: TRBJ2-6
V gene: TRBV6-6
CDR3 protein: ASSYGRDSGANVLT

D gene: -
J gene: TRBJ1-2
V gene: TRBV5-1
CDR3 protein: ASSLGTAAGYGYT

D gene: -
J gene: TRBJ2-5
V gene: TRBV11-2
CDR3 protein: ASETSLGPYRGETQY

D gene: TRBD1
J gene: TRBJ2-7
V gene: TRBV6-1
CDR3 protein: ATRQGAGEQY

D gene: -
J gene: TRBJ2-7
V gene: TRBV7-9
CDR3 protein: ASSLTSSNLHEQY

D gene: TRBD2
J gene: TRBJ2-1
V gene: TRBV27
CDR3 protein: ASSVGTSGIYNEQF

D gene: -
J gene: TRBJ1-5
V gene: TRBV19
CDR3 protein: ASSVGPHQPQH

D gene: TRBD1
J gene: TRBJ2-7
V gene: TRBV5-1
CDR3 protein: ASSFTGGEQY

D gene: -
J gene: TRBJ2-7
V gene: TRBV7-9
CDR3 protein: ASSLVYSSYEQY

D gene: -
J gene: TRBJ2-3
V gene: TRBV7-3
CDR3 protein: ASSSASTDTQY

D gene: -
J gene: TRBJ1-3
V gene: TRBV4-3
CDR3 protein: ASSQDRGVTGNTIY

D gene: TRBD1
J gene: TRBJ2-7
V gene: TRBV28
CDR3 protein: ASSLRTGPGEQY